The present TCR beta chain was sequenced within a study of CXCR3-negative and CXCR3-positive naive CD8 T cells. Study-level findings and limits: TRB CDR3s of CXCR3-positive naive cells were more hydrophobic than those of CXCR3-negative naive cells. Diversity in memory CD8+ cells fell much lower than the comparably high levels seen in both naive subsets. Researchers reported similar TRBV-TRBJ usage in naive CXCR3-negative and CXCR3-positive cells, though memory differed.

Turning to this clonotype: Its antigen is unidentified.

It was by 5' RACE with UMI labels that the TRB cDNA libraries were prepared. TCRdb derives one entry per CDR3 protein from the 5' RACE reads, leaving out DNA. The sample holds about 58,000 distinct CDR3 sequences. The length of the CDR3 is 14 residues. Germline V gives CDR1 DFQATT, CDR2 SNEGSKA (reference sequence). Each CD8+ T cell subset was sorted in triplicate, around 300,000 cells each. The TCR originated in a human donor in good health. Some clones in this sample may be carry-over from other donors' samples. The genes are TRBV20-1 and TRBJ2-7; the D gene TCRdb calls, TRBD1, cannot be checked with no DNA. Sequenced sample: naive CXCR3- CD8+ T cells from blood. Noted subset: CD45RO-CCR7+CD27+CD95- naive CD8+ T cells lacking CXCR3 (TNR3-). This chain's CDR3 is CSATFPGTDYEQYF.